This section outlines one T cell receptor beta chain sequence together with its context. What it recognizes is unknown. The sample carries other DNA sequences with the same CDR3. Per the germline V gene, CDR1 is SGHRS and CDR2 is YFSETQ. V dropped 0 bases and J dropped 3 bases, with 9 bases sitting between them. CDR3 size: 14 residues. This entry comes from a study of T cell responses to AZD1222 COVID-19 vaccine. About the study: Timing groups of about 4 and about 12 weeks for second doses were pooled.

Broader study findings: Nearly half of spike-specific TCRs reportedly target variant regions that are unmutated in the B.1.351 and B.1.1.7 variants. Females made up more of the donors, who were largely white British, and clonal diversity may have come out too low.

Profiled with immunoSEQ multiplex PCR; TCRdb holds only in-frame clones, not every one. The table lists approximately 110,000 clones, around 94% of them singletons. This clonotype was obtained from an adult in good health. This rearrangement joins TRBV5-1 to TRBJ1-2; D not certain. The sequenced sample was peripheral blood, obtained on day 0 of AZD1222 vaccination. This chain's CDR3 is CASSLVPGDYGYTF. The CDR3 DNA follows: TGCGCCAGCAGCTTGGTTCCAGGCGACTATGGCTACACCTTC.